The 10 T cell receptor beta chains reported below all come from one sample, sequenced in a study of neurological immune-mediated disorders. TCRdb redid the calling of the 5' RACE reads with MiXCR, one entry per CDR3 protein. The sample holds about 33,000 distinct CDR3 sequences, about 1.6% seen once. Source material: PBMCs. These receptors were obtained from a woman aged 30 to 39 with multiple sclerosis.

This clonotype occurred many times. The chain uses TRBV11-1 and TRBJ2-7, with no clear D. This CDR3 is built from 13 residues. Germline lookup yields CDR1 SGHAT and CDR2 FQDESV (reference sequence). Trimming pared 5 bases from V and 3 bases from J, leaving 11 bases between. Here the CDR3 reads CASSLGRIYEQYF. CDR3 sequence (DNA): TGTGCCAGCAGCCTTGGACGGATCTACGAGCAGTACTTC. The full variable domain, its missing parts supplied by reference TRBV11-1 and TRBJ2-7, is EAEVAQSPRYKITEKSQAVAFWCDPISGHATLYWYRQILGQGPELLVQFQDESVVDDSQLPKDRFSAERLKGVDSTLKIQPAELGDSAMYLCASSLGRIYEQYFGPGTRLTVT.

Many counts were recorded for this clonotype. The chain joins TRBV7-8 to TRBJ2-5, with TRBD2 as a possible D gene (5 bases). Trimming left V 4 bases short and J 7 bases short, with 25 bases between. Looked up from germline, CDR1 is SGHVS and CDR2 is FQNEAQ. The CDR3 covers 17 residues. CDR3 protein: CASSSARRGLGKGTQYF. CDR3 sequence (DNA): TGTGCCAGCAGCTCGGCTCGGCGAGGGTTGGGAAAGGGGACCCAGTACTTC.

This clonotype has a count of ten or more. V is TRBV12-3 or TRBV12-4 and J is TRBJ2-5; maybe TRBD1 (5 bases). Trimming left V 0 bases short and J 4 bases short, with 9 bases between. The CDR3 has 14 residues. The CDR3 region is CASSLAQGAETQYF. In DNA form, the CDR3 reads TGTGCCAGCAGTTTAGCGCAAGGGGCAGAGACCCAGTACTTC.

With regard to this clonotype: This may be a read error, as it is one base from a much larger clone. The chain recombines TRBV12-3 or TRBV12-4 with TRBJ2-7, with D perhaps TRBD1 (6 bases). This CDR3 has 15 amino acids. Trimming took 6 bases from V and 4 from J, leaving 19 bases between them. The CDR3 sequence is CASRHRDRRSYEQYF. DNA of the CDR3: TGTGCCAGCAGACACCGAGACAGGAGGTCATACGAGCAGTACTTC.

Many counts were recorded for this clonotype. J is TRBJ2-3 and V is TRBV12-3 or TRBV12-4; 14 bases match TRBD2. Unmatched junction bases numbered 5, after V lost 5 bases and J lost 1 base. The CDR3 consists of 17 residues. The CDR3 DNA is TGTGCCAGCAGTCCAGGACTAGCGGGGGGCCGCACAGATACGCAGTATTTT. Protein: CASSPGLAGGRTDTQYF.

This clonotype was counted many times. This sequence joins TRBV29-1 and TRBJ2-7; D may correspond to TRBD1 or TRBD2 (5 bases each). This CDR3 spans 12 amino acids. Trimming shortened V by 4 bases and J by 5 bases, and 12 bases separated the two germline ends. CDR1 SQVTM and CDR2 ANQGSEA come from the germline V gene. CDR3 bases: TGCAGCGTTGGCGCAGGGAGACACGAGCAGTACTTC. Its protein product is CSVGAGRHEQYF.

This clonotype was observed many times. This chain links TRBV7-2 with TRBJ2-1; D unclear. Germline CDR1 and CDR2: SGHTA and FQGNSA. Trimming removed 6 bases from V and 0 bases from J, with 6 bases in between. This CDR3 comprises 13 residues. The CDR3 DNA follows: TGTGCCAGCAGTCGGGCCTCCTACAATGAGCAGTTCTTC. This codes for CASSRASYNEQFF.

In this sample, this clonotype turned up many times. The chain carries TRBV24-1 and TRBJ2-3, with 13 bases that match TRBD2. Germline V gives CDR1 KGHDR, CDR2 SFDVKD. This CDR3 contains 17 residues. J was trimmed by 2 bases and V by 4 bases; bases with no gene match: 5. This CDR3 is CATSERTSGRATDTQYF. The CDR3 DNA is TGTGCCACCAGTGAGCGGACTAGCGGGAGAGCCACAGATACGCAGTATTTT.

This clonotype was observed at least ten times. The gene calls are TRBV14 and TRBJ2-3; 8 nucleotides align to TRBD1. With V trimmed by 0 bases and J by 5 bases, 10 bases remained unmatched. Germline CDR1 reads SGHDN; CDR2 reads FVKESK. The CDR3 contains 17 residues. CDR3: CASSQDARGLRRDTQYF. CDR3 nucleotide sequence: TGTGCCAGCAGCCAAGATGCCAGGGGGCTTAGACGAGATACGCAGTATTTT.

In this sample, this clonotype turned up many times. The rearrangement joins TRBV6-6 to TRBJ1-2; 8 bases align to TRBD1. The CDR3 runs 15 residues. The ends lost 3 bases at V and 8 bases at J; junction bases unmatched: 11. Germline CDR1 reads MNHNY; CDR2 reads SVGAGI (reference sequence). The CDR3 DNA reads as TGTGCCAGCAGTTATTTCTTAGGACAGGGACGAGGCTACACCTTC. Amino acid sequence: CASSYFLGQGRGYTF.